This TCR beta chain was captured in a study of blood T cell repertoires in COVID-19. The ends were cut back, 6 bases at V and 11 bases at J, with 20 bases in the middle. The germline V gene encodes CDR1 SQVTM and CDR2 ANQGSEA. This CDR3 has 13 residues. Data came from immunoSEQ multiplex PCR; TCRdb stores just in-frame clones and leaves some out. The sample has some 400,000 clones; around 87% are singletons. Sequenced sample: PBMCs or T cells enriched from blood (not recorded which). The TCR comes from a man aged 30-40 years who had recovered from COVID-19. The chain uses TRBV29-1 and TRBJ2-1, with unresolved D. Here the CDR3 DNA reads TGCAGCGTGGCCCAGGTGCGCAGAGACCAGCAGTTCTTC. Translation gives CSVAQVRRDQQFF.